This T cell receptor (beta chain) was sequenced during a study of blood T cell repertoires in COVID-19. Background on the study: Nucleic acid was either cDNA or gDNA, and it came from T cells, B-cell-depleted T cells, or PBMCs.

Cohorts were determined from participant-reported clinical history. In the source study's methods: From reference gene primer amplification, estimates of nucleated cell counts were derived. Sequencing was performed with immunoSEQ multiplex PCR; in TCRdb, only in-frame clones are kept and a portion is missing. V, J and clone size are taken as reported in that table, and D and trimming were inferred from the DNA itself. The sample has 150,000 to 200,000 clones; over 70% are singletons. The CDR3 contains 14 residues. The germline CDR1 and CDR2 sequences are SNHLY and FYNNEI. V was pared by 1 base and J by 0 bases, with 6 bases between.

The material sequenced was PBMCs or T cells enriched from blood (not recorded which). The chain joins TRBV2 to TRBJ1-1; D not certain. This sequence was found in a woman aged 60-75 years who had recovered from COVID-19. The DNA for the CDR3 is TGTGCCAGCAGTGAAGGGAGGGTGAACACTGAAGCTTTCTTT. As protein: CASSEGRVNTEAFF.